This TCR beta chain was sequenced in a study of blood T cell repertoires in COVID-19. As for the study in general: The United States, Italy and Spain provided the acute and convalescent COVID-19 samples. Sample material is recorded as cDNA or gDNA derived from T cells, B-cell-depleted T cells, or PBMCs.

Deletions cut 5 bases from V and 4 bases from J, with 20 bases between. This CDR3 is 17 amino acids long. Looked up from germline, CDR1 is LNHDA and CDR2 is SQIVND (reference sequence). Per the original data handling: Reference gene primers were amplified, and this amplification served to estimate nucleated cell counts. The protocol was immunoSEQ multiplex PCR, while the TCRdb copy is restricted to in-frame clones and leaves out a portion. V and J calls plus clone size are reproduced from that table; the DNA served to infer D and trimming. Of some 200,000 clones listed, 80% are singletons. Sequenced material: peripheral blood. V and J are TRBV19 and TRBJ1-4; possibly TRBD1 for D (6 bases). The clonotype originates from a human donor in a cohort sampled during active COVID-19. In DNA, the CDR3 is TGTGCCAGTAGTCCAACCCTGCGACAGGTACTTAATGAAAAACTGTTTTTT. Protein product: CASSPTLRQVLNEKLFF. The complete variable domain, with remaining parts taken from reference TRBV19 and TRBJ1-4, reads DGGITQSPKYLFRKEGQNVTLSCEQNLNHDAMYWYRQDPGQGLRLIYYSQIVNDFQKGDIAEGYSVSREKKESFPLTVTSAQKNPTAFYLCASSPTLRQVLNEKLFFGSGTQLSVL.